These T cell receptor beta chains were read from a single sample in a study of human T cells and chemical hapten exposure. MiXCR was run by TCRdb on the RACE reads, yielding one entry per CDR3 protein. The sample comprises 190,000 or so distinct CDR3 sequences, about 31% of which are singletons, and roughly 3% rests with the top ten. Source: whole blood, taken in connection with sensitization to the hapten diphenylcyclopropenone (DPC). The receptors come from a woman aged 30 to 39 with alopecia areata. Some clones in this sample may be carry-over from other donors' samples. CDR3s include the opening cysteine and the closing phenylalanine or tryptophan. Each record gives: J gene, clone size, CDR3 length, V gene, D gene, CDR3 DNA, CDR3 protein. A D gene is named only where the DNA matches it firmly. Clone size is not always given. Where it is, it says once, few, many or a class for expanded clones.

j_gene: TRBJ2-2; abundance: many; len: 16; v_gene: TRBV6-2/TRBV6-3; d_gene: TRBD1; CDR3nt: TGTGCCAGCAGATCCTCGGGACAGGCTTTCACCGGGGAGCTGTTTTTT; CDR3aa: CASRSSGQAFTGELFF
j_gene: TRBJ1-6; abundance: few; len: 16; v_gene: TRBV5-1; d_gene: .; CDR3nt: TGCGCCAGCAGCCCCAGAGCAAGGTCGAACAATTCACCCCTCCACTTT; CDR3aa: CASSPRARSNNSPLHF
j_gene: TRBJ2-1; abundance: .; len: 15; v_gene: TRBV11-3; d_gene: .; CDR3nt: TGTGCCAGCAGCTTAGATCCGGCCCGTGGCCATGAGCAGTTCTTC; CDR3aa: CASSLDPARGHEQFF
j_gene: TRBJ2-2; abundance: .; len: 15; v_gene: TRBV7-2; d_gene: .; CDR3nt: TGTGCCAGCAGCTTAGGAGCTCGGGGCACCGGGGAGCTGTTTTTT; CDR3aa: CASSLGARGTGELFF
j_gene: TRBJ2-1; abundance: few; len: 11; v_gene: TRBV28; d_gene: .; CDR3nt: TGTGCCAGCATCGGGGGCAATGAGCAGTTCTTC; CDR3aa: CASIGGNEQFF
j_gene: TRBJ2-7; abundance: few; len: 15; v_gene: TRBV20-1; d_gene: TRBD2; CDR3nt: TGCAGTGCTAGCCCCAGCGGGGAAACCTTCTACGAGCAGTACTTC; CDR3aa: CSASPSGETFYEQYF
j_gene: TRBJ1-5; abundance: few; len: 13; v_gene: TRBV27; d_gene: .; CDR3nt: TGTGCCAGCAGGGAGGGTAGCCATCAGCCCCAGCATTTT; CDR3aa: CASREGSHQPQHF
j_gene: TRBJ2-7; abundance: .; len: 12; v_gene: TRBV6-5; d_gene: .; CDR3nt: TGTGCCAGCGCCGGGAGCCACTACGAGCAGTACTTC; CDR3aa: CASAGSHYEQYF
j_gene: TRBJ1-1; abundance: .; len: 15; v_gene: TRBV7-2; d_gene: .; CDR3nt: TGTGCCAGCAGCCCCCACAGTAAAATGAACACTGAAGCTTTCTTT; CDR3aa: CASSPHSKMNTEAFF
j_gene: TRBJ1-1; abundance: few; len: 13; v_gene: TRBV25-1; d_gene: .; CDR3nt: TGTGCCAGCAGTGAATTGATCGGCACTGAAGCTTTCTTT; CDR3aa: CASSELIGTEAFF
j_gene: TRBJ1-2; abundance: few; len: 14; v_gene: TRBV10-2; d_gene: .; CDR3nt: TGCGCCAGCAGTGAGTCGTGGACGGGGGATGGCTACACCTTC; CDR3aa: CASSESWTGDGYTF
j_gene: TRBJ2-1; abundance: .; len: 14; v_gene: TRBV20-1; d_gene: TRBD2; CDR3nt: TGCAGTGCTCCAAATAGCGGGGGGGCGAATGAGCAGTTCTTC; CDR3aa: CSAPNSGGANEQFF
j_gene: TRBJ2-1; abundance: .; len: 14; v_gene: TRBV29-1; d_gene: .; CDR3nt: TGCAGCCCCAGGTTGGCCCCTTCGAGCAATGAGCAGTTCTTC; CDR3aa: CSPRLAPSSNEQFF
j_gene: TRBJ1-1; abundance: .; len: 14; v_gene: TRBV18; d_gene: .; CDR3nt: TGTGCCAGCTCACCAATGCGGGAGAACACTGAAGCTTTCTTT; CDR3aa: CASSPMRENTEAFF
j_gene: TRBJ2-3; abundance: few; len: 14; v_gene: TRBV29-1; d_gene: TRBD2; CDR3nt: TGCAGCGTTGAGGCTAGCGGGGGCACAGATACGCAGTATTTT; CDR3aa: CSVEASGGTDTQYF
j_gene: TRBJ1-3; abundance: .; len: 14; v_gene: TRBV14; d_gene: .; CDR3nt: TGTGCCAGCAGCCCGGACATTTCTGGAAACACCATATATTTT; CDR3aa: CASSPDISGNTIYF
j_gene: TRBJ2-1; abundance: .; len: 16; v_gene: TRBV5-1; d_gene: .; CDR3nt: TGCGCCAGCAGCTTGGGGAGCAGGACATACTACAATGAGCAGTTCTTC; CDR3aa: CASSLGSRTYYNEQFF
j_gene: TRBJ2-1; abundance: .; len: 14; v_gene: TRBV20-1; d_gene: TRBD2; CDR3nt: TGCAGTGCTCCCTTTCGGGGCGGGAGAAATGAGCAGTTCTTC; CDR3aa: CSAPFRGGRNEQFF
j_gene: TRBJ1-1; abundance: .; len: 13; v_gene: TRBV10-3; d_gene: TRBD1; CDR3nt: TGTGCCATCACCGGACAGGGGAACACTGAAGCTTTCTTT; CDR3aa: CAITGQGNTEAFF
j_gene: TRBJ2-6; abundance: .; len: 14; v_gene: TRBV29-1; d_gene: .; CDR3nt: TGCAGCGTTTTGGGTGATTCTGGGGCCAACGTCCTGACTTTC; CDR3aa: CSVLGDSGANVLTF
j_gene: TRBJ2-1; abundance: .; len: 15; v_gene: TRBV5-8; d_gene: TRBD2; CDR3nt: TGTGCCAGCAGGTTACGCGGGGGCTCCTACAATGAGCAGTTCTTC; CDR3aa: CASRLRGGSYNEQFF
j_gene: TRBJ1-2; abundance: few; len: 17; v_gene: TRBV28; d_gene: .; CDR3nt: TGTGCCAGCAGTTCCTCGATGGACCGACGGGGGATCTATGGCTACACCTTC; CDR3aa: CASSSSMDRRGIYGYTF
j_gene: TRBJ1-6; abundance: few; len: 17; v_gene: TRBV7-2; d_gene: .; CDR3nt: TGTGCCAGCAGATTAGGAGCAAGAGGGGCGAGGAATTCACCCCTCCACTTT; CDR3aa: CASRLGARGARNSPLHF
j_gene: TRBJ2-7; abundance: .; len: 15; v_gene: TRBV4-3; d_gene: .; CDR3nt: TGCGCCAGCAGCCTCGTCGAGGGACCCGATCGAGAGCAGTACTTC; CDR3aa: CASSLVEGPDREQYF
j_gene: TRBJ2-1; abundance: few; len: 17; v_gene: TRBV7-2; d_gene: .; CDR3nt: TGTGCCAGCAGCTTCCCCGTTTATAGGACCTCCTACAATGAGCAGTTCTTC; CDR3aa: CASSFPVYRTSYNEQFF
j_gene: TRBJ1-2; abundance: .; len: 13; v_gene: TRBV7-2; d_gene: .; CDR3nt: TGTGCCAGCAGCTTAGGGACCGACTATGGCTACACCTTC; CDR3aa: CASSLGTDYGYTF
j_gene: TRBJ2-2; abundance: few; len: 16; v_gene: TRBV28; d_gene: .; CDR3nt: TGTGCCAGCAGTTTTGTTGAGGTTAAGAACACCGGGGAGCTGTTTTTT; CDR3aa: CASSFVEVKNTGELFF
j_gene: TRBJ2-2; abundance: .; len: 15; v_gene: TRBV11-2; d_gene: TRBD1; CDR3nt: TGTGCCAGCAACCGACAGGGGATCAGTACCGGGGAGCTGTTTTTT; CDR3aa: CASNRQGISTGELFF
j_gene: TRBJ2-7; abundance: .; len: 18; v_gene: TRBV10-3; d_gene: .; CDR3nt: TGTGCCATCAGTGAGTCGGAGGGAAGGGCGGGGGCCCTATACGAGCAGTACTTC; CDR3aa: CAISESEGRAGALYEQYF
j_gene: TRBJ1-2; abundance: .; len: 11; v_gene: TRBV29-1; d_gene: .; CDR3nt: TGCAGCGTCGTGGTTCTGGAAGGCTACACCTTC; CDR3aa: CSVVVLEGYTF
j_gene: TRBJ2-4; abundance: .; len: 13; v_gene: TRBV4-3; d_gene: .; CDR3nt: TGCGCCAGCAGCCACCTACGAGGGGAAAAGGAGTACTTC; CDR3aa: CASSHLRGEKEYF
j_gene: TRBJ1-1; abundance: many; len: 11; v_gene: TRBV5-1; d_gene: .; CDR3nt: TGCGCCAGCAGCTTGACCGGGGAAGCTTTCTTT; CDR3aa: CASSLTGEAFF
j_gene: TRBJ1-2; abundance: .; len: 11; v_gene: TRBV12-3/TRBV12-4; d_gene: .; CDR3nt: TGTGCCAGCAGTTTGAGAGGGGGCTACACCTTC; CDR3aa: CASSLRGGYTF
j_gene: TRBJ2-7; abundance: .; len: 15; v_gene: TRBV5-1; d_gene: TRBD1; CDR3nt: TGCGCCAGCAGCTTGGAGGGGGCGCCGGCCTACGAGCAGTACTTC; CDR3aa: CASSLEGAPAYEQYF
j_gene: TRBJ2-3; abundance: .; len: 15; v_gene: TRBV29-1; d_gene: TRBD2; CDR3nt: TGCAGCGTTGGGACGGGACTAGCGGGAGGGGATACGCAGTATTTT; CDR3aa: CSVGTGLAGGDTQYF
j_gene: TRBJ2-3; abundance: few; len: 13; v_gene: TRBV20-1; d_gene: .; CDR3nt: TGCAGTGCTAGATTTCGGGCCACAGATACGCAGTATTTT; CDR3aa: CSARFRATDTQYF
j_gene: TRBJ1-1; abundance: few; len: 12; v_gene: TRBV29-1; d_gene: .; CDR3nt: TGCAGCGTTGAGTGGGGGAACACTGAAGCTTTCTTT; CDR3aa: CSVEWGNTEAFF
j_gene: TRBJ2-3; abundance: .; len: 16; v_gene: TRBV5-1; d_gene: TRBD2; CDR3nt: TGCGCCAGCAGCTTGGCGATCGGGGGGGCCGCAGATACGCAGTATTTT; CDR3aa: CASSLAIGGAADTQYF
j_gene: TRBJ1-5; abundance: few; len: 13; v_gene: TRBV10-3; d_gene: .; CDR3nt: TGTGCCATCAGTGGAGAGGGTGGTCAGCCCCAGCATTTT; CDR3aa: CAISGEGGQPQHF